This T cell receptor beta chain derives from a study of shared clonotypes between healthy human individuals. Study at large: Donors consisted of a couple of women and a few men between 18 and 49. Regarding the study as a whole: Clonotypes that were shared across a handful of donors made up around 5% of naive CD4 clonotypes. Larger estimated richness was generally seen in naive subsets than in memory subsets.

The V gene lost 2 bases and the J gene lost 8 bases, with 12 bases spanning the gap. The CDR3 totals 14 residues. CDR1 is SNHLY, CDR2 FYNNEI, per germline. Concerning this clone: Its antigen is unidentified.

Cells designated naive CD8 were CD45RO-negative and were positively selected for CCR7, with terminally differentiated effector memory CD45RA+ cells excluded. Recent vaccinations or acute infections were absent in the healthy HIV-negative adult donors. The table came from immunoSEQ multiplex PCR; TCRdb's copy has only in-frame clones and leaves some out. Altogether hundreds of thousands of clones are present, around 95% being singletons, with the ten largest covering approximately 0.12%. The material sequenced was naive CD8+ T cells sorted from blood. This chain uses TRBV2 with TRBJ2-2; no reliable D call. The sequence came from a woman under 40 in good health. Here the CDR3 reads CASSETPPGGELFF. CDR3 DNA: TGTGCCAGCAGTGAAACGCCCCCCGGGGGGGAGCTGTTTTTT.